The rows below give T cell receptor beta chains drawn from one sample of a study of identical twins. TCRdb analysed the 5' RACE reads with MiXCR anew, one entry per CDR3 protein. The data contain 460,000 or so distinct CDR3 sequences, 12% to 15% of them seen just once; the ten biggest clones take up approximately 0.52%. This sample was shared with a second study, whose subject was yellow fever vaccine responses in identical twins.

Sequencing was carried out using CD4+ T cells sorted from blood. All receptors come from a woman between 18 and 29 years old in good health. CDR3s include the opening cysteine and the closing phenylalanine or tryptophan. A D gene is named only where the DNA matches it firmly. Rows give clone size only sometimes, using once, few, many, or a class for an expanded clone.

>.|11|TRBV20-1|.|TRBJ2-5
TGCAGTGATCAGAGAGATGAGACCCAGTACTTC
CSDQRDETQYF
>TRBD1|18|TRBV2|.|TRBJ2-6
TGTGCCAGCAGACCCTTCCGGGACAGGGCCTCTGGGGCCAACGTCCTGACTTTC
CASRPFRDRASGANVLTF
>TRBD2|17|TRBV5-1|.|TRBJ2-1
TGCGCCAGCAGCAGAGGGAAGACTAGCGGGGTAGGGGATGAGCAGTTCTTC
CASSRGKTSGVGDEQFF
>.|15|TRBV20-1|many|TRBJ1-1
TGCAGTGCGGGAGACAGGCACCACGCTTGGGCTGAAGCTTTCTTT
CSAGDRHHAWAEAFF
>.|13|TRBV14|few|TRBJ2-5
TGTGCCAGCAGCGGGGACTTTGGGGAGACCCAGTACTTC
CASSGDFGETQYF
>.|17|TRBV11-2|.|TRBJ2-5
TGTGCCAGCAGTAGGACATCGGGGGCCGTCGCAGGGGAGACCCAGTACTTC
CASSRTSGAVAGETQYF
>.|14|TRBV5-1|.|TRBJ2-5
TGCGCCAGCAGCTTTCTAGCCGACAAAGAGACCCAGTACTTC
CASSFLADKETQYF
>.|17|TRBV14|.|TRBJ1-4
TGTGCCAGCAGCCAAGATGCGGGGAAAGCAACTAATGAAAAACTGTTTTTT
CASSQDAGKATNEKLFF
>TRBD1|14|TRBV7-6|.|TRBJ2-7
TGTGCCAGCAAGGGCGGGCAGGGGGCCGGCGAGCAGTACTTC
CASKGGQGAGEQYF
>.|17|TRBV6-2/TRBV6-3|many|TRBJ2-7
TGTGCCAGCAGTTACCCTCCTCGTTGGACTTCAAACTACGAGCAGTACTTC
CASSYPPRWTSNYEQYF
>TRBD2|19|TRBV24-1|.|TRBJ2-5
TGTGCCACCAGTGACCGTCGGACTAGCGGGAGGCCCGCGTTGGAGACCCAGTACTTC
CATSDRRTSGRPALETQYF
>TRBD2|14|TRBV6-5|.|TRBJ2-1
TGTGCCAGCAGTTGGACTAGCTCCTACAATGAGCAGTTCTTC
CASSWTSSYNEQFF
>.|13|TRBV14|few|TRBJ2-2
TGTGCCAGCAGCCGAGGGTTGTCCGGGGAGCTGTTTTTT
CASSRGLSGELFF
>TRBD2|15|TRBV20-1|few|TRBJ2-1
TGCAGTGCCCCTCCGACTAGCGGGAGTAGTGATGAGCAGTTCTTC
CSAPPTSGSSDEQFF
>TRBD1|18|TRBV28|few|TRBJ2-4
TGTGCCAGCAGTTTCTCCGGACAGGGCGTGATAGCCAAAAACATTCAGTACTTC
CASSFSGQGVIAKNIQYF
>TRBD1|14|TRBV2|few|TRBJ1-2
TGTGCCAGCAGTGATGGACAGGCCATCTATGGCTACACCTTC
CASSDGQAIYGYTF
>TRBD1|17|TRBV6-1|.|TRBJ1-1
TGTGCCAGCAGTCCGATTACCGGGACAGGGGAAAACACTGAAGCTTTCTTT
CASSPITGTGENTEAFF
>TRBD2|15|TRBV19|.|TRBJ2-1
TGTGCCAGCGTTCGGGGGACTAGCGGGGACAATGAGCAGTTCTTC
CASVRGTSGDNEQFF
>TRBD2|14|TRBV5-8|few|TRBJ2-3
TGTGCCAGCAGACTAGCGGGGCGCACAGATACGCAGTATTTT
CASRLAGRTDTQYF